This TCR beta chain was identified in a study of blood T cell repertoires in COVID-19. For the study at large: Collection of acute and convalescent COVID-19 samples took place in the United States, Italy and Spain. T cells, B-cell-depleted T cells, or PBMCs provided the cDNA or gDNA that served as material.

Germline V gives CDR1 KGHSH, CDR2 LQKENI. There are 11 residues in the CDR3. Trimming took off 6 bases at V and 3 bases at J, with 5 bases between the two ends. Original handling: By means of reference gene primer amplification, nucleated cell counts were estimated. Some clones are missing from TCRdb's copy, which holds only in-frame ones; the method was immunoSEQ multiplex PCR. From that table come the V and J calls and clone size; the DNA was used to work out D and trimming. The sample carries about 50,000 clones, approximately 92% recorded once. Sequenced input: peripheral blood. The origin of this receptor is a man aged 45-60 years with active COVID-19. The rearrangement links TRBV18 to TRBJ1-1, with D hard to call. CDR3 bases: TGTGCCAGCTCCCTAGACACTGAAGCTTTCTTT. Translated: CASSLDTEAFF.